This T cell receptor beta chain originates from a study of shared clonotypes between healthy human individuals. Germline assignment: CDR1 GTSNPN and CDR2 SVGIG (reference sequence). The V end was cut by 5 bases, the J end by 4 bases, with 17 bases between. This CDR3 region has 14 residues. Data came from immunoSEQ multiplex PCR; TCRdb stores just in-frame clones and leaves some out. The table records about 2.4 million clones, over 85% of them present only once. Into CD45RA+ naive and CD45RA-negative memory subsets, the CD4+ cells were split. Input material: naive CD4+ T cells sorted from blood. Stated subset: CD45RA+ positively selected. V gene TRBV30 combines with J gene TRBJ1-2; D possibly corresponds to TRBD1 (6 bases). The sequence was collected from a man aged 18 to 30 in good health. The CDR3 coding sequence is TGTGCCTGGCTTACAGGGAAGGGGCTCTATGGCTACACCTTC. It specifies CAWLTGKGLYGYTF.